The entry below gives a single T cell receptor (beta chain) sequence along with its context. The sample comes from a study of shared clonotypes between healthy human individuals. The genomic DNA of each subset was split evenly across several immunoSEQ plates. The assay was immunoSEQ multiplex PCR, and TCRdb's table has in-frame clones only and misses some. The table records about 750,000 clones, around 93% of them present only once. CDR1 is SGDLS, CDR2 YYNGEE, per germline. The CDR3 loop spans 15 amino acids. Trimming at V came to 3 bases and at J to 4 bases, leaving 6 bases not matched to a gene. The naive CD8 fraction comprised CD45RO-negative cells positively selected for CCR7 and excluded terminally differentiated effector memory CD45RA+ cells.

The genes are TRBV9 and TRBJ2-1; 8 positions agree with TRBD2. The specimen sequenced was naive CD8+ T cells sorted from blood. This clonotype was sampled from a man between 25 and 39 years old in good health. The CDR3 reads CASSAVSGGYNEQFF. In DNA form, the CDR3 reads TGTGCCAGCAGCGCAGTAAGCGGGGGATACAATGAGCAGTTCTTC.